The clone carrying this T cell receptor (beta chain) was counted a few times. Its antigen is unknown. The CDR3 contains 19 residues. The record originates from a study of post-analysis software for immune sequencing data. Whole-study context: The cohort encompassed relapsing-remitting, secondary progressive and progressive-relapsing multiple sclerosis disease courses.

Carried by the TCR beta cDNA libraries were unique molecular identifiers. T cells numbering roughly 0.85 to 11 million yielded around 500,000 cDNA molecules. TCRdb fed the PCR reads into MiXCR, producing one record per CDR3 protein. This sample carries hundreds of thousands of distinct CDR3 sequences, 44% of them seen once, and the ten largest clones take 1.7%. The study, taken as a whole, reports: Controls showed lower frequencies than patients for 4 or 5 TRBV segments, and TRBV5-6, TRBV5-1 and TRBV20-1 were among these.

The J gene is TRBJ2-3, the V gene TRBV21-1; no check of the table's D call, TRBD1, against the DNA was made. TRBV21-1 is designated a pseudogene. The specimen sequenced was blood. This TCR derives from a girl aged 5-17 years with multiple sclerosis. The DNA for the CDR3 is TGTGCCAGCAGCAAAGGGACAGGGGGCGATTCCACCGGCACAGATACGCAGTATTTT. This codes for CASSKGTGGDSTGTDTQYF.